The TCR beta chain described here comes from a study of blood T cell repertoires in COVID-19. Study-level background: Samples representing acute and convalescent COVID-19 were sourced from the United States, Italy and Spain. T cells, B-cell-depleted T cells, or PBMCs supplied cDNA or gDNA.

Authors' processing steps: Amplification of reference gene primers provided the estimated nucleated cell counts. Sequencing used immunoSEQ multiplex PCR; TCRdb keeps in-frame clones, though not all of them. From that table come the V and J calls and clone size; the DNA was used to work out D and trimming. This sample has more than 95,000 clones; 85% to 90% occur once, and the top ten carry approximately 8.1%. V was cut by 3 bases and J by 1 base, with 11 bases left in between. CDR1 and CDR2 (germline): KGHSH, LQKENI. CDR3 length: 15 residues. Sequencing input: peripheral blood. V usage is TRBV18 and J usage is TRBJ2-3, with D possibly matching TRBD2 (6 bases). This clonotype was sampled from a man aged 50 or older with acute or convalescent COVID-19. The CDR3 loop is CASSPRGMGTDTQYF. Here the CDR3 DNA reads TGTGCCAGCTCACCTCGCGGGATGGGCACAGATACGCAGTATTTT.